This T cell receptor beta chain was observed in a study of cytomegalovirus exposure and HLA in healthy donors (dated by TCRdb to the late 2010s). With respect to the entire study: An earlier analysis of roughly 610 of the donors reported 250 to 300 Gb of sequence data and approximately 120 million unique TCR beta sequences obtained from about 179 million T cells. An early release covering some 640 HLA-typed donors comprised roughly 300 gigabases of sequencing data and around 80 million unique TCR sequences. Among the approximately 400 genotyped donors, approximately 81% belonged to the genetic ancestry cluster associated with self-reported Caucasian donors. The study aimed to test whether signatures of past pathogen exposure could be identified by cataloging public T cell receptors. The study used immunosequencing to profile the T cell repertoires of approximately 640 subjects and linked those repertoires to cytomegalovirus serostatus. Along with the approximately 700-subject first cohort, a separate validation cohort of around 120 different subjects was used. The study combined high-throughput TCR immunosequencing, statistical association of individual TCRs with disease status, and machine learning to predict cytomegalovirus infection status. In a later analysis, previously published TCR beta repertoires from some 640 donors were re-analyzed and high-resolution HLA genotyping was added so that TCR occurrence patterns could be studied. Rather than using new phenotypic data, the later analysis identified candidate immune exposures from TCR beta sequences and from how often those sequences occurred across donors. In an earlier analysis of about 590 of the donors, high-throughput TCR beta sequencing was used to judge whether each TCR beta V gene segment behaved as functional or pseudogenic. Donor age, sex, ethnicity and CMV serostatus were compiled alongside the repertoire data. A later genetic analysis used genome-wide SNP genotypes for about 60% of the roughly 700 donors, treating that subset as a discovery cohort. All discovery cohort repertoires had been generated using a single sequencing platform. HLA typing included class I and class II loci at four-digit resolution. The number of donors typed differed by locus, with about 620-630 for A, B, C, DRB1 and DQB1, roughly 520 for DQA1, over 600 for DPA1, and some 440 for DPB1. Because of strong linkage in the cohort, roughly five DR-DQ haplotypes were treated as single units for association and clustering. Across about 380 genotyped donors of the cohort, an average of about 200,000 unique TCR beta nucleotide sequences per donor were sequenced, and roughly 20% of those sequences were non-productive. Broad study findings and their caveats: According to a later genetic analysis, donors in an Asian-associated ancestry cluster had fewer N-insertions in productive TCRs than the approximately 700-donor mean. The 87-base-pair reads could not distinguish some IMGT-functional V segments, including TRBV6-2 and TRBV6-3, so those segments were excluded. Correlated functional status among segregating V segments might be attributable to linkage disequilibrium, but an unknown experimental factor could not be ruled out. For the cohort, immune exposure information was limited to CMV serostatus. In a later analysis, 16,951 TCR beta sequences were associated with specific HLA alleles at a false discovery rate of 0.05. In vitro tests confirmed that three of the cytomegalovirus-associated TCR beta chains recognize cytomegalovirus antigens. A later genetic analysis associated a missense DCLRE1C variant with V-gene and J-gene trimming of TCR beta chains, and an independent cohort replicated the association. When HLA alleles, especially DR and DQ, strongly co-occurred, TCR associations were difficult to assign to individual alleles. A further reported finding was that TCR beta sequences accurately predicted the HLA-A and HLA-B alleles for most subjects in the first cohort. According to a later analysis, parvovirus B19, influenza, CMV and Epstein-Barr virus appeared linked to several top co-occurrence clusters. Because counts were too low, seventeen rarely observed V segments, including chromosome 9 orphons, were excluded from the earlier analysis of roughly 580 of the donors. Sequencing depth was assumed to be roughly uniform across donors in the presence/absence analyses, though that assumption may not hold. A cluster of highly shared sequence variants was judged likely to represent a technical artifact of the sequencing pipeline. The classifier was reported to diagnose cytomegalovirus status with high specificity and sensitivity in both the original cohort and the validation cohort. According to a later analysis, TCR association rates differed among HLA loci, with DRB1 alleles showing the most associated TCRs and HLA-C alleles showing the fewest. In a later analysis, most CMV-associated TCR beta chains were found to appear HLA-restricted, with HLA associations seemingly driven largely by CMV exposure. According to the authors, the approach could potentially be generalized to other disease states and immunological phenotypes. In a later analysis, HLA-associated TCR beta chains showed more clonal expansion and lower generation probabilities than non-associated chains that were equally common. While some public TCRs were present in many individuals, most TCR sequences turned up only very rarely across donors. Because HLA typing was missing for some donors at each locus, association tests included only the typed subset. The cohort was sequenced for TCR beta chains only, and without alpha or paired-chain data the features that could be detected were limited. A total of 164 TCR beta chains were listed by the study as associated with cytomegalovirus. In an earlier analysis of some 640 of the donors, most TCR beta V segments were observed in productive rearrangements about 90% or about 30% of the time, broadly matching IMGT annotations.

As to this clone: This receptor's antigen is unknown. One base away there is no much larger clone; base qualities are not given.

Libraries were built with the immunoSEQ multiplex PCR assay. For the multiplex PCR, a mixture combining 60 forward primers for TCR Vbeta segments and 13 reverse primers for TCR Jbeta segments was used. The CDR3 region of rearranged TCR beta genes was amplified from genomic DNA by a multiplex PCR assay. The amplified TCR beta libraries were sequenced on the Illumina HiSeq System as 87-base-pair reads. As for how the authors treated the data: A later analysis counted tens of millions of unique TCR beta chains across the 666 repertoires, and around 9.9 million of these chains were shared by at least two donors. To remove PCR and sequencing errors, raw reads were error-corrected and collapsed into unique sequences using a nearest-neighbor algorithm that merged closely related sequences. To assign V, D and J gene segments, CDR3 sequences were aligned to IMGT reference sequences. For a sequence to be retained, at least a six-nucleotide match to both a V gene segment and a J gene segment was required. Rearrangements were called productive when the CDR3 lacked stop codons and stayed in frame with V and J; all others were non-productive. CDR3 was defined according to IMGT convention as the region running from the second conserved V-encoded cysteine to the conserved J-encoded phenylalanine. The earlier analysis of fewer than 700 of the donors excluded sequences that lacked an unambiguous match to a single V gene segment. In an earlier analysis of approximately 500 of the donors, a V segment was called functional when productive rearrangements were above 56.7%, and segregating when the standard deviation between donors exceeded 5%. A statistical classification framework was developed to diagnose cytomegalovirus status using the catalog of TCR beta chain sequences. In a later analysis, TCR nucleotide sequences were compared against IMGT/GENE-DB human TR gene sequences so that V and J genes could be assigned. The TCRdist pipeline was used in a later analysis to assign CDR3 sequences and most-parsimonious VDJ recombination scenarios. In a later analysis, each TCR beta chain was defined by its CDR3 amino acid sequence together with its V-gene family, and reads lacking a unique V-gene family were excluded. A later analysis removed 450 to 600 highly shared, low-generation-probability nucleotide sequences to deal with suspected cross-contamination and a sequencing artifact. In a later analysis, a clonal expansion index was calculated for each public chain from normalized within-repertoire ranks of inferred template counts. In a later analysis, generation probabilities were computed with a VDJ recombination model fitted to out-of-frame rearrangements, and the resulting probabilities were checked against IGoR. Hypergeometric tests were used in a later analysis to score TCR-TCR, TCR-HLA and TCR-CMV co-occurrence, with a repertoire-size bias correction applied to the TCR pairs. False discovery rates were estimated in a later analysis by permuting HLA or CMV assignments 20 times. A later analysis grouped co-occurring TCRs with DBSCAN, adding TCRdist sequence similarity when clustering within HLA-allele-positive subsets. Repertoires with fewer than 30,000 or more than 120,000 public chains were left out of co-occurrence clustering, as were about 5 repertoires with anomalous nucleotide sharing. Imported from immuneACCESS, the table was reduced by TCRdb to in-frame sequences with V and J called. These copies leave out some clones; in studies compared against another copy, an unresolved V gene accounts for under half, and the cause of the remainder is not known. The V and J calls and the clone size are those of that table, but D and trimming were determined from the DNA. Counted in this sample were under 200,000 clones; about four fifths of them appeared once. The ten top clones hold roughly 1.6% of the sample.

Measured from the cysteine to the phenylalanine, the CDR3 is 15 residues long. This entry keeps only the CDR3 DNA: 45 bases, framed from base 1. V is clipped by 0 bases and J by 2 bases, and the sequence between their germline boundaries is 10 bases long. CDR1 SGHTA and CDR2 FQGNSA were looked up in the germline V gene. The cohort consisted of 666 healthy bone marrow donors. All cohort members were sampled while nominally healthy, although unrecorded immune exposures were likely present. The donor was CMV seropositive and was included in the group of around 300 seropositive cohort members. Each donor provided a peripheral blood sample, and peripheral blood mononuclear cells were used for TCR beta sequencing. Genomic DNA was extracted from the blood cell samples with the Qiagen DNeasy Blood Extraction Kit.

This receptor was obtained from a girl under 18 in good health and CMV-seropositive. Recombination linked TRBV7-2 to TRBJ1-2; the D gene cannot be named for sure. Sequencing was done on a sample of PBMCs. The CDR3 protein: CASSLALDQNYGYTF. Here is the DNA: TGTGCCAGCAGCTTAGCGCTAGATCAAAACTATGGCTACACCTTC.